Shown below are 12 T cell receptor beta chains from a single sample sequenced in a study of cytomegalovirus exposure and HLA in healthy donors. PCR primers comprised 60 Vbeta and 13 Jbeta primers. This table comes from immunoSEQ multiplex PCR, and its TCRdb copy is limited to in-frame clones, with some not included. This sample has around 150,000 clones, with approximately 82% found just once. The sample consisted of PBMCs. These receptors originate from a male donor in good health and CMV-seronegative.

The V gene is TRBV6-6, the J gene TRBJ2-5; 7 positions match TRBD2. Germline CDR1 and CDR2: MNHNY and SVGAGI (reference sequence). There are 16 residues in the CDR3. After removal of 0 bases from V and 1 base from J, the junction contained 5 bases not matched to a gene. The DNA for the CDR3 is TGTGCCAGCAGTTACTCCTCCCTAGCGGTCCAAGAGACCCAGTACTTC. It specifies CASSYSSLAVQETQYF.

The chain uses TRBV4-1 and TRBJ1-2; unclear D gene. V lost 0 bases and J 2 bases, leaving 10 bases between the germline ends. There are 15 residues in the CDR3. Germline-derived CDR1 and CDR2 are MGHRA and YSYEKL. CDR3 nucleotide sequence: TGCGCCAGCAGCCAAGAACCGGTTTCCAACTATGGCTACACCTTC. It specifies CASSQEPVSNYGYTF.

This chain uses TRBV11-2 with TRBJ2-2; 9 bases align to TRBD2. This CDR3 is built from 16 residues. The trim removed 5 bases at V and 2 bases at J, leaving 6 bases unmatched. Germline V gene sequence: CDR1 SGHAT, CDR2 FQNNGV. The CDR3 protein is CASSPLSGGNTGELFF. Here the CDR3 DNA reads TGTGCCAGCAGCCCCCTTAGCGGGGGCAACACCGGGGAGCTGTTTTTT.

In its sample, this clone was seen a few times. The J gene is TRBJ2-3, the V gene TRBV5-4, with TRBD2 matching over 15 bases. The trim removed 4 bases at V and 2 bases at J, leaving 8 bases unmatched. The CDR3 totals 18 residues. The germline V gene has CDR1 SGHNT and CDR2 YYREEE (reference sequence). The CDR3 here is CASSKGLAGGGSTDTQYF. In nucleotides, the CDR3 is TGTGCCAGCAGCAAAGGACTAGCGGGAGGGGGGTCCACAGATACGCAGTATTTT.

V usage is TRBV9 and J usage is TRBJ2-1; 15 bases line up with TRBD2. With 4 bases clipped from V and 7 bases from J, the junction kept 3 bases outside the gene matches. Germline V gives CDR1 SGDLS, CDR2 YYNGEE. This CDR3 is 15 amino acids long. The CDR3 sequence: CASSSGTSGGNEQFF. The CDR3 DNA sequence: TGTGCCAGCAGCTCCGGGACTAGCGGGGGGAATGAGCAGTTCTTC.

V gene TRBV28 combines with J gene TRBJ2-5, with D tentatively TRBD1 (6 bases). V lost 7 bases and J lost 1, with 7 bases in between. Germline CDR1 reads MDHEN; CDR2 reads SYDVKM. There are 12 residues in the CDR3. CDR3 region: CASMDSQETQYF. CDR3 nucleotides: TGTGCCAGCATGGACAGCCAAGAGACCCAGTACTTC. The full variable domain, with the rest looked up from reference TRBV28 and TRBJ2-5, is DVKVTQSSRYLVKRTGEKVFLECVQDMDHENMFWYRQDPGLGLRLIYFSYDVKMKEKGDIPEGYSVSREKKERFSLILESASTNQTSMYLCASMDSQETQYFGPGTRLLVL.

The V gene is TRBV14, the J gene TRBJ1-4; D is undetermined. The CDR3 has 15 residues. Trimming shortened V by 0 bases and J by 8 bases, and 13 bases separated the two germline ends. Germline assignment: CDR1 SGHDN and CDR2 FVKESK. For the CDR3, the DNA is TGTGCCAGCAGCCAAGATCGCGTGGGCGGGGAAAAACTGTTTTTT. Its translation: CASSQDRVGGEKLFF.

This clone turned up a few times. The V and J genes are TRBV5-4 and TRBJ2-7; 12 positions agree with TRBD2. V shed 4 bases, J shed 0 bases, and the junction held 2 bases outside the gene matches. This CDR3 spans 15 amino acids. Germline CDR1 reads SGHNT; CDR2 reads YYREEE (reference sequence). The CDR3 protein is CASSQTSGSSYEQYF. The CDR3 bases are TGTGCCAGCAGCCAGACTAGCGGGAGCTCCTACGAGCAGTACTTC.

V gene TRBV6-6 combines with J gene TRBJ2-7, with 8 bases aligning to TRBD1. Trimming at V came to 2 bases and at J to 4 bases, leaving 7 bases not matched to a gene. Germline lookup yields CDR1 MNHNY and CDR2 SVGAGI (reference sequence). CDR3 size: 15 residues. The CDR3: CASSYDGQGLYEQYF. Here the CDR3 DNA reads TGTGCCAGCAGTTACGACGGACAGGGCCTTTACGAGCAGTACTTC.

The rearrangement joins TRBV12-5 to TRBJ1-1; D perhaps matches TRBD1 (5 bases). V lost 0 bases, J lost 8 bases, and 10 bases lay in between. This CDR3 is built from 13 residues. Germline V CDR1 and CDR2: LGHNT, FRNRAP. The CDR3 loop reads CASGLVGAAEAFF. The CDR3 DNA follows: TGTGCTAGTGGTTTGGTAGGGGCAGCAGAAGCTTTCTTT.

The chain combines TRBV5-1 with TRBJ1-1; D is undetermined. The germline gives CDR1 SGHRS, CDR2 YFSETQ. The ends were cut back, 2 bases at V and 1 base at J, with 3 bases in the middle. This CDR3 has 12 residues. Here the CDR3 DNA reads TGCGCCAGCAGCTTCGGGAACACTGAAGCTTTCTTT. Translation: CASSFGNTEAFF.

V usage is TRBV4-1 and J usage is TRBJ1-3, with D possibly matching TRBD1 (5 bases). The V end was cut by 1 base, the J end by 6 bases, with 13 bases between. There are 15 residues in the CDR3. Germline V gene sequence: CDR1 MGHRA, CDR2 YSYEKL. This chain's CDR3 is CASSQGRGGENTIYF. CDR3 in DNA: TGCGCCAGCAGCCAAGGCCGGGGAGGGGAAAACACCATATATTTT.